These 4 T cell receptor beta chains came from one sample sequenced in a study of human T cells and chemical hapten exposure. One entry per CDR3 protein, called by TCRdb with MiXCR from the RACE reads. Of roughly 380,000 distinct CDR3 sequences detected, 4.8% appear once; the ten largest clones hold under 3%. Time point described: patch test 1, 2 weeks after DPC sensitization. Treatment meaning: therapeutic diphenylcyclopropenone sensitization with weekly scalp DPC. The sequenced sample was whole blood, obtained in connection with sensitization to the hapten diphenylcyclopropenone (DPC). All receptors derive from a woman in her fifties or sixties with alopecia areata. Some clones in this sample may be carry-over from other donors' samples.

This clonotype was seen at least ten times. The chain recombines TRBV9 with TRBJ2-5; D gene ambiguous. Germline lookup yields CDR1 SGDLS and CDR2 YYNGEE. This CDR3 comprises 14 residues. V was cut by 3 bases and J by 4 bases, with 13 bases left in between. As DNA, the CDR3 is TGTGCCAGCAGCGACACGTTAAGAGCAGAGACCCAGTACTTC. It encodes CASSDTLRAETQYF.

This clonotype appeared many times. This rearrangement joins TRBV29-1 to TRBJ2-7, with 11 bases fitting TRBD2. V was pared by 7 bases and J by 4 bases, with 9 bases of the junction left unmatched. From germline, CDR1 is SQVTM and CDR2 ANQGSEA. The CDR3 is 14 amino acids. The CDR3 region is CSALTSGSTYEQYF. The CDR3 DNA reads TGCAGCGCTCTCACTAGCGGGAGCACGTACGAGCAGTACTTC.

The rearrangement links TRBV12-2 to TRBJ2-1; the table calls TRBD2, which could not be checked here. TRBV12-2 has pseudogene status. The CDR3 spans 18 residues. The CDR3 DNA reads as TGTGCAAGTCGCGTCGAGCTTACTAGCGGCCCAACGGTAATTGAGCAGTTCTTC. This encodes CASRVELTSGPTVIEQFF.

In this sample, this clonotype turned up many times. V and J are TRBV29-1 and TRBJ1-2; 7 nucleotides line up with TRBD1. V was clipped by 3 bases and J by 4 bases; unmatched bases: 5. The CDR3 runs 13 residues. The germline V gene has CDR1 SQVTM and CDR2 ANQGSEA. The CDR3 DNA reads TGCAGCGTTGACGGGACAGAGAGCTATGGCTACACCTTC. This translates into CSVDGTESYGYTF.